What follows describes a single T cell receptor (beta chain). Its target is unknown. The source of the sample is a study of response to subunit inactivated influenza vaccine. Notes on the study in general: A suggestion made by the authors is that each seasonal influenza vaccination recruits few new T cells.

With V trimmed by 0 bases and J by 4 bases, 3 bases remained unmatched. The CDR3 has 16 residues. Per the germline V gene, CDR1 is SGHRS and CDR2 is YFSETQ. TCRdb ran MiXCR on the RT-PCR reads and lists one entry per CDR3 protein. Of 530,000 or so distinct CDR3 sequences listed, about 25% are singletons. The sample consisted of CD4+ T cells sorted from PBMCs, taken around 5 days after vaccination. The chain is built from TRBV5-1 and TRBJ2-3; 12 nucleotides align to TRBD2. This receptor was identified in a man in his fifties who received an inactivated influenza vaccine. The CDR3 DNA reads TGCGCCAGCAGCTTGGACCTAGCGGGGGGGCCAGATACGCAGTATTTT. This translates into CASSLDLAGGPDTQYF.